The 6 T cell receptor beta chains in this list originate from one sample, sequenced in a study of shared clonotypes between healthy human individuals. TCRdb's copy holds only in-frame clones and misses some; the assay was immunoSEQ multiplex PCR. Seen here are roughly 2.5 million clones, more than 90% observed once, and the top ten hold over 0.12%. The sample was naive CD4+ T cells sorted from blood. The subset denotes: CD45RA+ positively selected. Every receptor here comes from a man aged 18 to 29 in good health.

The chain has TRBV7-9 and TRBJ1-6, with D possibly TRBD1 on 6 matching bases. With 5 bases removed from V and 5 bases from J, the gap between germline ends came to 19 bases. The CDR3 covers 17 residues. Looked up from germline, CDR1 is SEHNR and CDR2 is FQNEAQ (reference sequence). The CDR3 region is CASSPHDRIVHNSPLHF. CDR3 bases: TGTGCCAGCAGCCCACATGACAGGATAGTACATAATTCACCCCTCCACTTT.

The chain links TRBV4-1 to TRBJ2-7; TRBD2 might be the D (6 bases). The CDR3 contains 16 residues. Germline V gene sequence: CDR1 MGHRA, CDR2 YSYEKL. V gave up 0 bases and J gave up 3 bases, with 15 bases separating them. In DNA, the CDR3 is TGCGCCAGCAGCCAAGAAGTACTCGGGGGAGACTACGAGCAGTACTTC. This gives the protein CASSQEVLGGDYEQYF.

The chain carries TRBV5-1 and TRBJ2-5; 8 nucleotides match TRBD1. Germline V gives CDR1 SGHRS, CDR2 YFSETQ. Trimming at V came to 2 bases and at J to 0 bases, leaving 3 bases not matched to a gene. The length of the CDR3 is 15 residues. Here the CDR3 reads CASSLQGEDQETQYF. CDR3 DNA sequence: TGCGCCAGCAGCTTACAGGGGGAGGACCAAGAGACCCAGTACTTC.

J is TRBJ2-7 and V is TRBV28; D gene uncertain. Trimming stripped 3 bases from V and 7 bases from J, with 10 bases between. The CDR3 has 12 amino acids. Germline values: CDR1 MDHEN, CDR2 SYDVKM. CDR3: CASSFTVGEQYF. The CDR3 DNA reads as TGTGCCAGCAGTTTCACGGTGGGTGAGCAGTACTTC.

The CDR3 reads CASSGRDRGATNEKLFF. In nucleotides, the CDR3 is TGTGCCAGCAGTGGCCGGGACAGGGGCGCAACTAATGAAAAACTGTTTTTT. The chain combines TRBV6-1 with TRBJ1-4, with 10 bases identical to TRBD1. Germline CDR1 reads MNHNS; CDR2 reads SASEGT. This CDR3 is 17 amino acids long. The ends lost 4 bases at V and 0 bases at J; junction bases unmatched: 5.

The chain couples TRBV11-2 to TRBJ2-5; D may match TRBD1 or TRBD2 (5 bases each). Trimming shortened V by 0 bases and J by 1 base, and 12 bases separated the two germline ends. In germline, CDR1 is SGHAT, CDR2 FQNNGV. This CDR3 comprises 16 residues. CDR3 bases: TGTGCCAGCAGCTTAGATATGGGGGTAGGCCAAGAGACCCAGTACTTC. Translated: CASSLDMGVGQETQYF.